What follows is one T cell receptor beta chain and its context. Its antigen is currently unknown. The V gene's germline CDR1 is KGHDR and CDR2 SFDVKD. The CDR3 is 15 amino acids. Trimming cost V 4 bases and J 5 bases; bases outside gene matches: 5. The sample comes from a study of CD8 T cells in ankylosing spondylitis. General study findings and limits: Disease-associated clonotypes exhibited CD8+ identity and were relatively infrequent in peripheral blood. Earlier work had already found some motif variants in reactive arthritis synovial fluid and blood.

Quantitative molecular-barcoded 5'-RACE generated the TCR beta libraries. MiXCR, applied by TCRdb to the 5' RACE reads, yields one record per CDR3 protein. The sample has around 340,000 distinct CDR3 sequences; roughly 22% are singletons. Sequences were obtained from blood, either unsorted or a sorted T cell fraction (not recorded which). The chain employs TRBV24-1 and TRBJ2-2, with 8 bases fitting TRBD1. This TCR was recovered from a male donor with ankylosing spondylitis or in good health (not recorded which). In DNA, the CDR3 is TGTGCCACCAGTGACCCAGGGGGCTGGACCGGGGAGCTGTTTTTT. Translated: CATSDPGGWTGELFF.